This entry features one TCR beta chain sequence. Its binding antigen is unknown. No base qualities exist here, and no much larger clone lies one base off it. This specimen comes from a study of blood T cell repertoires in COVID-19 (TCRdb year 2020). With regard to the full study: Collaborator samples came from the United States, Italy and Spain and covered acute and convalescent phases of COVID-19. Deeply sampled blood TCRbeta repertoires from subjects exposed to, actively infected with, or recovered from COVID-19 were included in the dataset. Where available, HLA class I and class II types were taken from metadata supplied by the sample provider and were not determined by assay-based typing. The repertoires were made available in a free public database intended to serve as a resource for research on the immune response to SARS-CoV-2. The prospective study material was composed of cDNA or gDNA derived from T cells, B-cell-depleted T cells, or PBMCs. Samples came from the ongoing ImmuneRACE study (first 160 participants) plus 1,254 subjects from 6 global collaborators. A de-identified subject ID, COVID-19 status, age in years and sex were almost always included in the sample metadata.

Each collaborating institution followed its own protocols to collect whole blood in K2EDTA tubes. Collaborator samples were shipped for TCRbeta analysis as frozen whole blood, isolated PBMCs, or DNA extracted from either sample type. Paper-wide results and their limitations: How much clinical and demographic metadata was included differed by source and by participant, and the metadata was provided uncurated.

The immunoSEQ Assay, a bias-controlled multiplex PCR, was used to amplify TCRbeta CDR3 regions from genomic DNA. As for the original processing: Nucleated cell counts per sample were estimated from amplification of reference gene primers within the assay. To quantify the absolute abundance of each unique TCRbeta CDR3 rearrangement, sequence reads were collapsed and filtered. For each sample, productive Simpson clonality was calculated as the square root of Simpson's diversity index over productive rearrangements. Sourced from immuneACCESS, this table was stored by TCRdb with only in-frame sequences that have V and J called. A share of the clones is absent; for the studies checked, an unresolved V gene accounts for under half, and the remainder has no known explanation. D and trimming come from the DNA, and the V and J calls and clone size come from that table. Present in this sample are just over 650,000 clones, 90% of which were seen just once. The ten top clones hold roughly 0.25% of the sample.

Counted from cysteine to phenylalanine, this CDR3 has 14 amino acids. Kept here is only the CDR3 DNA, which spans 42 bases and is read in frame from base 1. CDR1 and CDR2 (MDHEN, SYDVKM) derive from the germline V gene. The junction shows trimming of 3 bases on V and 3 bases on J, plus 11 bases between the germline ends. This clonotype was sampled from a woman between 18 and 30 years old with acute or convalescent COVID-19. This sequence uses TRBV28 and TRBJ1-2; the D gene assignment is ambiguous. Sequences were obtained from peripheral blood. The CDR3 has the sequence CASSFPQYYYGYTF. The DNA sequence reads TGTGCCAGCAGTTTCCCGCAGTATTACTATGGCTACACCTTC.